This T cell receptor beta chain was identified during a study of OX40 agonist ivuxolimab in advanced cancers. About the full investigation: Ivuxolimab was an agonistic, fully human IgG2 monoclonal antibody directed against OX40 (CD134), a costimulatory receptor. Intravenous ivuxolimab was administered to patients every 2 weeks at six dose levels: 0.01, 0.1, 0.3, 1.5, 3 and 10 mg/kg. Among the roughly 50 dose-escalation patients, some 20 had hepatocellular carcinoma, 15 or so melanoma, 9 renal cell carcinoma and 9 head and neck cancer. In the dose-escalation cohort, around four fifths of patients were male, and the mean age was approximately 60 years, with a range of about 23 to 90. Patients were allowed to have had prior anti-PD-1, anti-PD-L1 or anti-CTLA-4 therapy, and 30% to 50% of the dose-escalation patients had previously received checkpoint inhibitors. Partial responses occurred in three dose-escalation patients: two with cutaneous melanoma and one with hepatocellular carcinoma. The point of sequencing TCRbeta in the periphery was to test whether ivuxolimab changed TCR sequence diversity and drove clonal T-cell expansion. The paper reports the monotherapy dose-escalation portion (N of about 54 patients) of the phase I ivuxolimab trial. What the study reported, not specific to this receptor: The antigen specificity of the peripheral T cells that underwent clonal expansion was not determined. Low levels of normalized T-cell clonal expansion were also shown by some nonresponding patients. On average, CD8+ T cells showed more expanded clones than CD4+ T cells after ivuxolimab. In the 0.1-3.0 mg/kg groups, partial responders were among the patients with the lowest normalized peripheral clonal expansion, particularly in CD8+ T cells. At doses of 0.1 to 3.0 mg/kg, clonal expansion of both CD4+ and CD8+ blood T cells was observed from baseline to week 6.

The trial excluded patients who had a history of autoimmune disease or who were on systemic immunosuppression. Peripheral blood for TCR sequencing was collected from all dose cohorts at baseline, on cycle 4 day 1, and on cycle 7 day 1. The samples were taken from a phase I, first-in-human, multicenter, open-label dose-escalation trial of ivuxolimab. Adults with locally advanced or metastatic melanoma, renal cell carcinoma, hepatocellular carcinoma or head and neck squamous cell carcinoma were enrolled in the trial. Before TCR sequencing, CD4+ T cells and CD8+ T cells were sorted from peripheral blood as separate populations. Genomic DNA was isolated from the sorted cells so that the TCRbeta CDR3 region could be sequenced. The immunoSEQ Assay was used to sequence the TCRbeta CDR3 regions. TCRdb obtained this table from immuneACCESS and retained in-frame rearrangements with V and J assigned. These tables miss some clones; where compared with another copy, unresolved V genes account for less than half of the shortfall, and the remainder is unexplained. Recorded for this sample are about 26,000 clones; about 80% of them occurred a single time. 12% of the sample lies in the top ten.

This clone was observed a few times. Its antigen remains unidentified. No much larger clone is present one base from it, and per-base qualities are unavailable. V and J lose 1 base and 4 bases, and a span of 7 bases separates them. CDR1 and CDR2 (LGHNA, YNFKEQ) derive from the germline V gene. Including the terminal cysteine and phenylalanine, the CDR3 comprises 13 residues. Of all the DNA, just the CDR3 is kept, 39 bases in frame from base 1. This TCR came from an adult with an advanced solid tumor such as melanoma, head and neck, liver or kidney cancer. The source was CD4+ or CD8+ T cells sorted from blood, collected in a trial of the OX40 agonist ivuxolimab. This chain joins TRBV4-2 to TRBJ1-2; the D gene lacks a confident call. This receptor has the CDR3 CASSQGGPYGYTF. The nucleotides are TGTGCCAGCAGCCAAGGTGGTCCCTATGGCTACACCTTC.